Following are 18 T cell receptor beta chains from one sample sequenced in a study of neoadjuvant anti-PD-1 for oral cavity cancer. Method: immunoSEQ multiplex PCR; TCRdb's copy keeps in-frame clones and lacks some. The sample holds around 62,000 clones, approximately 80% seen once. This specimen was PBMCs, taken before nivolumab (anti-PD-1) treatment. Receptors were obtained from a person between 40 and 85 years old with oral cavity squamous cell carcinoma.

The rearrangement uses TRBV19 and TRBJ1-2; the match to TRBD1 covers 7 bases. The CDR3 totals 15 residues. Trimming removed 4 bases from V and 2 bases from J; junction bases left unmatched: 7. CDR1 is LNHDA, CDR2 SQIVND, per germline (reference sequence). CDR3 amino acids: CASSRGDRVNYGYTF. The CDR3, as DNA: TGTGCCAGTAGTAGGGGGGACAGAGTAAACTATGGCTACACCTTC.

V is TRBV29-1 and J is TRBJ1-1; tentatively, D is TRBD1 (5 bases). This CDR3 is 17 amino acids long. V was pared by 8 bases and J by 4 bases, with 29 bases between. CDR1 is SQVTM, CDR2 ANQGSEA, per germline. CDR3 DNA: TGCAGCTTCTCCCCCAGCGGGGGAGTCATCGTTCGCACTGAAGCTTTCTTT. Protein sequence: CSFSPSGGVIVRTEAFF.

V usage is TRBV6-4 and J usage is TRBJ2-1, with TRBD2 matching over 7 bases. Germline V gives CDR1 MRHNA, CDR2 SNTAGT. There are 12 residues in the CDR3. V gave up 3 bases and J gave up 13 bases; unmatched junction bases: 6. DNA of the CDR3: TGTGCCAGCAGTGAGGTGGGAGGGCCTCAGTTCTTC. Translation: CASSEVGGPQFF.

The V gene is TRBV7-2, the J gene TRBJ1-1; possibly TRBD1 for D (6 bases). Germline loops: CDR1 SGHTA, CDR2 FQGNSA. The CDR3 consists of 11 residues. The germline V and J ends were trimmed by 6 bases and 4 bases, with 6 bases remaining between them. The CDR3 nucleotides are TGTGCCAGCAGACAGGGCACTGAAGCTTTCTTT. Its translation is CASRQGTEAFF.

The rearrangement joins TRBV10-3 to TRBJ2-1; TRBD2 matches at 12 bases. Germline CDR1 is ENHRY and CDR2 is SYGVKD. The CDR3 has 17 residues. V lost 3 bases, J lost 8 bases, and 11 bases stayed unmatched. CDR3 sequence: CAISDPLAGGRRDEQFF. The CDR3 nucleotides are TGTGCCATCAGTGACCCACTAGCGGGGGGACGACGGGATGAGCAGTTCTTC.

This rearrangement joins TRBV28 to TRBJ1-1; tentative D call: TRBD1 (5 bases). V shed 6 bases and J shed 11 bases, with 10 bases lying between them. The CDR3 is 10 residues long. Germline V gives CDR1 MDHEN, CDR2 SYDVKM. CDR3 in DNA: TGTGCCAGCAGCCAGCGGGGGGCTTTCTTT. This sequence encodes CASSQRGAFF.

CDR3 coding DNA: TGTGCCAGCTCACCACCGGCCCTAAGTCTTGACGGCTACACCTTC. Amino acids: CASSPPALSLDGYTF. This sequence joins TRBV18 and TRBJ1-2; D gene unclear. The germline gives CDR1 KGHSH, CDR2 LQKENI. The V end lost 0 bases, the J end lost 8 bases, and 16 bases lay between the germline ends. This CDR3 has 15 amino acids.

V gene TRBV5-6 combines with J gene TRBJ2-5, with 8 bases lining up with TRBD1. This CDR3 contains 13 residues. Losses at the gene ends were 4 bases for V and 5 bases for J; bases not matched to a gene: 4. Germline CDR1 and CDR2: SGHDT and YYEEEE. CDR3: CASSPDRVETQYF. DNA of the CDR3: TGTGCCAGCAGCCCGGACAGGGTGGAGACCCAGTACTTC.

V gene TRBV6-1 combines with J gene TRBJ1-4; 7 bases map to TRBD1. The CDR3 contains 13 residues. Looked up from germline, CDR1 is MNHNS and CDR2 is SASEGT. V lost 6 bases to trimming and J lost 3 bases; unmatched junction nucleotides: 1. The CDR3 loop is CASRGQSNEKLFF. Written as DNA, the CDR3 is TGTGCCAGCAGGGGACAGTCTAATGAAAAACTGTTTTTT.

The chain is built from TRBV12-5 and TRBJ1-5; the match to TRBD1 covers 10 bases. Germline assignment: CDR1 LGHNT and CDR2 FRNRAP. The CDR3 loop spans 15 amino acids. Trimming at V came to 5 bases and at J to 4 bases, leaving 5 bases not matched to a gene. The CDR3: CASGPGQGGNQPQHF. The CDR3 DNA follows: TGTGCTAGTGGTCCAGGACAGGGGGGTAATCAGCCCCAGCATTTT.

V and J are TRBV11-2 and TRBJ2-5; TRBD2 matches at 9 bases. The DNA end lines up better with TRBJ2-7; the J call may be wrong. CDR3 length: 14 residues. The germline V gene encodes CDR1 SGHAT and CDR2 FQNNGV. CDR3 region: CASSTGLAGIEQYF. DNA of the CDR3: TGTGCCAGCAGCACGGGACTAGCAGGGATCGAGCAGTACTTC.

The V call is TRBV10-2, the J call TRBJ1-5; D uncertain. This CDR3 is built from 12 residues. The V gene lost 0 bases and the J gene lost 3 bases, with 0 bases spanning the gap. Germline lookup yields CDR1 WSHSY and CDR2 SAAADI. CDR3: CASSESNQPQHF. Here the CDR3 DNA reads TGCGCCAGCAGTGAGTCCAATCAGCCCCAGCATTTT.

The CDR3 DNA reads as TGTGCCAGCAGTCCCGCCGGGACAGGGAACGAGCAGTACTTC. This gives the protein CASSPAGTGNEQYF. This sequence joins TRBV27 and TRBJ2-7; 9 nucleotides align to TRBD1. With V trimmed by 5 bases and J by 5 bases, 7 bases remained unmatched. The CDR3 runs to 14 residues. The V gene's germline CDR1 is MNHEY and CDR2 SMNVEV (reference sequence).

The V gene is TRBV2, the J gene TRBJ2-1; D gene uncertain. The V end was cut by 2 bases, the J end by 7 bases, with 9 bases between. This CDR3 is 13 amino acids long. Germline CDR1 reads SNHLY; CDR2 reads FYNNEI. This CDR3 reads CASSESLWNEQFF. The CDR3 DNA reads as TGTGCCAGCAGTGAATCCCTCTGGAATGAGCAGTTCTTC.

This sequence joins TRBV19 and TRBJ2-7; tentative D call: TRBD2 (5 bases). V gave up 0 bases and J gave up 0 bases, with 15 bases separating them. This CDR3 has 17 residues. Germline V gene sequence: CDR1 LNHDA, CDR2 SQIVND (reference sequence). The CDR3 coding sequence is TGTGCCAGTAGTATAGATCCGCGAATAGCGAGCTCCTACGAGCAGTACTTC. Amino acids: CASSIDPRIASSYEQYF.

This clone was seen a handful of times. The chain links TRBV27 to TRBJ2-5; 12 bases line up with TRBD2. This CDR3 has 15 amino acids. J was trimmed by 5 bases and V by 5 bases; bases with no gene match: 6. Germline lookup yields CDR1 MNHEY and CDR2 SMNVEV (reference sequence). The CDR3: CASSELAGGRETQYF. The CDR3 DNA follows: TGTGCCAGCAGTGAACTAGCGGGAGGAAGGGAGACCCAGTACTTC.

This rearrangement joins TRBV6-6 to TRBJ1-1; D is ambiguous. CDR1 MNHNY and CDR2 SVGAGI come from the germline V gene (reference sequence). V gave up 8 bases and J gave up 0 bases, with 13 bases separating them. This CDR3 has 14 residues. The CDR3 sequence: CASGVNPLNTEAFF. CDR3 sequence (DNA): TGTGCCAGCGGGGTAAACCCCTTGAACACTGAAGCTTTCTTT.

In its sample, this clone was seen a few times. The chain couples TRBV5-1 to TRBJ1-2; 9 bases line up with TRBD1. The CDR3 loop spans 14 amino acids. CDR1 is SGHRS and CDR2 is YFSETQ in the germline V gene. V trimming: 4 bases; J trimming: 3 bases; junction bases outside the gene matches: 4. This chain's CDR3 is CASSLDRGDYGYTF. Written as DNA, the CDR3 is TGCGCCAGCAGCCTGGACAGGGGCGACTATGGCTACACCTTC.